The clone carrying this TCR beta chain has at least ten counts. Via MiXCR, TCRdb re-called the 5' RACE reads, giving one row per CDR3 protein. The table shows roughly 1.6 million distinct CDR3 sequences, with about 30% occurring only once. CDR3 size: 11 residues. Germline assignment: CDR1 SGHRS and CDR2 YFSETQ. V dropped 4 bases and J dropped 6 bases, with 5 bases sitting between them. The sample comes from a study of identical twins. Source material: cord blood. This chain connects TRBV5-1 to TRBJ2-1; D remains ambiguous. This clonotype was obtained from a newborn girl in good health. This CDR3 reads CASSGSNEQFF. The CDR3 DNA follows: TGCGCCAGCAGCGGATCCAATGAGCAGTTCTTC.